The source of this TCR beta chain is a study of molecular identifiers for immune sequencing clone quantification (dated by TCRdb to 2016 to 2019). Describing the broader study: In a replicate experiment, RNA from roughly 18,000 or 92,000 naive CD8 T cells was split into five aliquots, four of which were sequenced. This methods study used CD8 T cells to benchmark TCR RNA copy counting and molecular-identifier clustering-based TCR repertoire sequencing (MIDCIRS).

Results and caveats for the whole study, not just this receptor: When barcode sub-clustering was left out, chimeric consensus sequences inflated TCR diversity, with chimeras reaching as high as 47%. Spiked-in Jurkat TCR RNA equivalent to a single cell was reported to be detectable even among approximately 1.1 million naive CD8 T cells. Identical TCR molecules sharing a barcode could cause highly expanded clone sizes to be underestimated. Modeling indicated around 2.7 TCR RNA copies recovered per cell, compared with about 9.7 by digital PCR, which implies a capture efficiency of around 30%. The naive libraries included spiked-in Jurkat TCR RNA (about 9 copies' worth), and this Jurkat TCR RNA is not part of the donor repertoire. In CMV-specific effector cells, over 99% of molecules were held by clones above 20 RNA copies, whereas under 1% of molecules were held by such clones in naive cells.

The library was prepared using PCR. These reads were obtained on a NextSeq 500. Preparation of bulk TCR libraries followed a previously described approach, with the TCR primers listed in Table S5. Total RNA was purified with the Qiagen AllPrep DNA/RNA kit. Reads from multiple sequencing runs of the same library were pooled before analysis. The study's processing was this. Only reads with exact TCR constant sequence were kept, trimmed to 150 nt, and grouped by their 12-nt molecular barcodes. Reads inside each barcode group were sub-clustered using a 15% Levenshtein threshold, and a quality-weighted consensus sequence was constructed for each RNA molecule. Non-functional sequences were excluded, and lower-count sequences lying one edit away from another sequence were also excluded. On the basis of fitting two negative binomial distributions, barcode sub-clusters with fewer than 20% of the maximum read count were discarded. TCRdb reprocessing: public reads trimmed at Q25 with fastp, clones called with MiXCR, in-frame beta chains kept. Every distinct CDR3 protein forms one entry, paired with its most common genes and DNA. The V and J calls come from TCRdb's annotation, not from the publication. The sample table holds more than 95,000 distinct CDR3 sequences, of which roughly 24% were seen once. 0.85% to 0.95% of the sample is in the top ten clones.

Libraries of naive CD8 T cells were built from around 20,000 to 1,000,000 sorted cells, with 10%, 30% or 50% of the purified RNA used. On a BD FACSAria II, naive CD8 T cells were FACS-sorted as CD8+CD4-CCR7+CD45RA+ and collected into RLT Plus buffer. To test detection sensitivity, Jurkat RNA equivalent to over 8 TCR copies was spiked into samples of roughly 18,000-1,000,000 naive CD8 T cells. CD8 T cells were enriched using RosetteSep CD8+ T Cell Enrichment Cocktail and Ficoll-Paque, and the enriched cells then underwent ACK red cell lysis. Concerning this clonotype: Its antigen is unknown. Within one base of it there is no much larger clone, and no base qualities were kept.

This clonotype originated in a human donor in good health. Some libraries in this study had Jurkat cell RNA spiked in. What was sequenced was naive CD8+ T cells from blood, with Jurkat cell RNA spiked in. The cell subset or site label of this sample denotes: FACS-sorted CD8+CD4-CCR7+CD45RA+ naive T cells.

The CDR3 sequence is CSAREIIDTGELFF. The DNA is TGCAGTGCTAGGGAGATTATAGACACCGGGGAGCTGTTTTTT. The sequence links TRBV20-1 to TRBJ2-2; a confident D gene designation cannot be given. The V and J ends are trimmed by 3 bases and 3 bases, leaving 11 bases between them. The CDR3 covers 14 residues, taking in both the cysteine and the phenylalanine. Only the CDR3 part of the read is kept: 42 bases, read in frame from the first base. Reading the germline V gene (reference sequence) gives CDR1 DFQATT and CDR2 SNEGSKA.